This is a list of T cell receptor beta chains from one sample in a study of CD8+CD57+ T cells in acquired aplastic anemia. TCRdb ran MiXCR on the reads and lists one entry per CDR3 protein. The data contain some 180,000 distinct CDR3 sequences, roughly 65% of them seen just once; the ten biggest clones take up roughly 42%. Specimen: sorted CD4+, CD8+, or CD8+CD57+ T cells (not recorded which) from PBMCs. The receptors come from a human donor with aplastic anemia. Each CDR3 is given with its conserved first and last residue. D genes are given only for firm matches. Expanded clones get a size class; other rows say once, few or many, or leave the size out.

>TRBJ2-7|TRBV19|.|.
CATGGQRGEQYF
TGTGCCACCGGAGGACAGAGGGGCGAGCAGTACTTC
>TRBJ1-5|TRBV7-6|.|.
CASSLVQDQPQHF
TGTGCCAGCAGCTTAGTCCAAGATCAGCCCCAGCATTTT
>TRBJ1-2|TRBV6-4|.|.
CASKEEDGYTF
TGTGCCAGCAAAGAGGAGGATGGCTACACCTTC
>TRBJ1-1|TRBV5-1|.|once
CASSLAGIEAFF
TGCGCCAGCAGCTTGGCCGGGATTGAAGCTTTCTTT
>TRBJ2-3|TRBV5-1|TRBD1|.
CASRPDRTGEYSTDTQYF
TGCGCCAGCAGACCGGACCGGACAGGGGAATATAGCACAGATACGCAGTATTTT
>TRBJ1-1|TRBV19|.|many
CASSMPGETTEAFF
TGTGCCAGTAGTATGCCCGGGGAAACAACTGAAGCTTTCTTT
>TRBJ1-2|TRBV2|.|.
CASSTRQLGYGYTF
TGTGCCAGCAGTACTCGACAGCTGGGCTATGGCTACACCTTC
>TRBJ1-2|TRBV29-1|TRBD1|.
CSVGTGDGYGYTF
TGCAGCGTTGGAACAGGGGATGGGTATGGCTACACCTTC
>TRBJ2-2|TRBV7-3|.|.
CASSGDYTGELFF
TGTGCCAGCAGCGGGGACTACACCGGGGAGCTGTTTTTT
>TRBJ1-1|TRBV7-2|.|.
CASSRNMYTEAFF
TGTGCCAGCAGCCGAAACATGTACACTGAAGCTTTCTTT